This record looks at one T cell receptor beta chain sequence and its context. Here immunoSEQ multiplex PCR was the method, and the copy in TCRdb shows in-frame clones only, minus some. The sample has 1,500,000 or so clones; roughly 96% are singletons. CDR1 is MDHEN, CDR2 SYDVKM, per germline. This CDR3 is built from 15 residues. Losses at the gene ends were 6 bases for V and 8 bases for J; bases not matched to a gene: 10. The sample is drawn from a study of shared clonotypes between healthy human individuals. Overall study context: Donor ages ranged 18 to 49 years: a couple of women, a few men.

Donors, healthy HIV-negative adults, lacked recent acute infections or vaccinations. This sequence originates from a man aged 25 to 40 in good health. The chain links TRBV28 to TRBJ2-1; 10 bases fit TRBD1. Material for sequencing was naive CD4+ T cells sorted from blood. Specified subset: CD45RA+ positively selected. In DNA, the CDR3 is TGTGCCAGCAGGTCGACAGGGGGCCAAATCTATGAGCAGTTCTTC. Protein sequence: CASRSTGGQIYEQFF. Full variable domain (rest looked up from reference TRBV28 and TRBJ2-1): DVKVTQSSRYLVKRTGEKVFLECVQDMDHENMFWYRQDPGLGLRLIYFSYDVKMKEKGDIPEGYSVSREKKERFSLILESASTNQTSMYLCASRSTGGQIYEQFFGPGTRLTVL.